This T cell receptor beta chain was sequenced for a study of cytomegalovirus exposure and HLA in healthy donors. Primers for the PCR totalled 60 Vbeta and 13 Jbeta. Sequenced by immunoSEQ multiplex PCR; TCRdb stores in-frame clones only, minus some. The sample carries some 170,000 clones, more than 65% recorded once. The length of the CDR3 is 17 residues. The V gene's germline CDR1 is LNHNV and CDR2 YYDKDF (reference sequence). J gave up 5 bases and V 3 bases, and 8 bases lay outside the gene matches. The source is a woman in her forties or fifties in good health and CMV-seronegative. The sequenced sample consisted of PBMCs. The chain employs TRBV15 and TRBJ2-4; the match to TRBD2 covers 12 bases. The chain's CDR3 is CATSSTPTSGSQNIQYF. CDR3 nucleotide sequence: TGTGCCACCAGCAGCACCCCGACTAGCGGGAGCCAAAACATTCAGTACTTC. Full variable domain (rest looked up from reference TRBV15 and TRBJ2-4): DAMVIQNPRYQVTQFGKPVTLSCSQTLNHNVMYWYQQKSSQAPKLLFHYYDKDFNNEADTPDNFQSRRPNTSFCFLDIRSPGLGDTAMYLCATSSTPTSGSQNIQYFGAGTRLSVL.